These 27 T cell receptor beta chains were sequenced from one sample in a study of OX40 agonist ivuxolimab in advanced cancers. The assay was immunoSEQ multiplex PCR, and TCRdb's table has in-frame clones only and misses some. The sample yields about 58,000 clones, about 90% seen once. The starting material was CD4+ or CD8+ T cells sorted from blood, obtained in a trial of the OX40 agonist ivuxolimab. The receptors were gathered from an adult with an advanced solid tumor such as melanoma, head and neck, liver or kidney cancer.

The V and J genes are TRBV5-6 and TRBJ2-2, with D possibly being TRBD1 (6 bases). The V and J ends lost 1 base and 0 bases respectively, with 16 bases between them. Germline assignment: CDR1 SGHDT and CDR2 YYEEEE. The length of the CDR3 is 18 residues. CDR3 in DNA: TGTGCCAGCAGCTTGTGGAACAGGGACCCCGCGAACACCGGGGAGCTGTTTTTT. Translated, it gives CASSLWNRDPANTGELFF.

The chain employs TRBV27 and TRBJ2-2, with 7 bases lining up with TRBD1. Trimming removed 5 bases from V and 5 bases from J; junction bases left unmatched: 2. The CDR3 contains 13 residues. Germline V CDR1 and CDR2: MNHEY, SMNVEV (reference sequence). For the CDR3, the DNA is TGTGCCAGCAGTCCACAGGGGACCGGGGAGCTGTTTTTT. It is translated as CASSPQGTGELFF.

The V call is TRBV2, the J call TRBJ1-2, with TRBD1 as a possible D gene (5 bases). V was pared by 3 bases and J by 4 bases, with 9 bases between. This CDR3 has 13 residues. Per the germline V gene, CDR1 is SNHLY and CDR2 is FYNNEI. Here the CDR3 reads CASSDTGTYGYTF. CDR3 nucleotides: TGTGCCAGCAGTGATACGGGGACCTATGGCTACACCTTC.

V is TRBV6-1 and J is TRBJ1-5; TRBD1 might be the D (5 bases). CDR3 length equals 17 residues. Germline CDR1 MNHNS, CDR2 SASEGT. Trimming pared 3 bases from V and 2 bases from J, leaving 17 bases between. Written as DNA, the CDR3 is TGTGCCAGCAGTGACCCCTGGGGGGGGATGGGCAATCAGCCCCAGCATTTT. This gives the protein CASSDPWGGMGNQPQHF.

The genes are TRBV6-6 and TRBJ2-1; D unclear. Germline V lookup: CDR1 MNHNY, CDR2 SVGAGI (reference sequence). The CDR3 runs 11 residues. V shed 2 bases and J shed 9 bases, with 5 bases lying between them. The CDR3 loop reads CASSYGSEQFF. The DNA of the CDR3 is TGTGCCAGCAGTTACGGAAGTGAGCAGTTCTTC.

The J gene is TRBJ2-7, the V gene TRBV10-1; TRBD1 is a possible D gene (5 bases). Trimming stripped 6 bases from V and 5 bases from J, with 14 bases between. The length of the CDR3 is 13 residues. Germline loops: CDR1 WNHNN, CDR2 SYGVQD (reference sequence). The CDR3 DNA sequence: TGCGCCAGCAGGACTTCCAGGGTTCACGAGCAGTACTTC. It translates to CASRTSRVHEQYF.

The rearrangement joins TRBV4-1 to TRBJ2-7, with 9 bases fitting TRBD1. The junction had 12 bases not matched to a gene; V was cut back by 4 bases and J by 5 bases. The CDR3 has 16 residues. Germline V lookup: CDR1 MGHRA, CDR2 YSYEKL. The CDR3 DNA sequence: TGCGCCAGCAGCCCAGACGCCCCGGGACAGGGCCACGAGCAGTACTTC. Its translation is CASSPDAPGQGHEQYF.

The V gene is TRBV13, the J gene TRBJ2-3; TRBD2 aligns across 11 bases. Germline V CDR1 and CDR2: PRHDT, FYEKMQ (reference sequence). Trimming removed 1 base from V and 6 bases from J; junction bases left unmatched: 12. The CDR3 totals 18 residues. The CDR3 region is CASSLVGTSGYAGDTQYF. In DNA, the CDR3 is TGTGCCAGCAGCTTAGTGGGGACTAGCGGTTACGCCGGGGATACGCAGTATTTT.

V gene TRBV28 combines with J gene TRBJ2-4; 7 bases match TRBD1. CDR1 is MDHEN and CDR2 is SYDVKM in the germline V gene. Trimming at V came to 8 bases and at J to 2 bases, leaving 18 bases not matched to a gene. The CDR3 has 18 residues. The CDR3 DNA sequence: TGTGCCAGCGAAAAGGGGGCGTCAAGGATTTCGACCAAAAACATTCAGTACTTC. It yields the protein CASEKGASRISTKNIQYF.

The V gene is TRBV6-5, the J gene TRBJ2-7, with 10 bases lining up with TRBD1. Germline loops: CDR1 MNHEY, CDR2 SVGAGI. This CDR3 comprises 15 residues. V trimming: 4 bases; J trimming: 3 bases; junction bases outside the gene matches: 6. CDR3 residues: CASSFPGQGIYEQYF. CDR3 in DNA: TGTGCCAGCAGTTTCCCGGGACAGGGGATCTACGAGCAGTACTTC.

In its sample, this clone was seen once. The DNA for the CDR3 is TGCGCCAGCAGCTTGTGGAGTATCACAGATACGCAGTATTTT. Protein sequence: CASSLWSITDTQYF. The rearrangement joins TRBV5-1 to TRBJ2-3, with D uncertain. The germline V gene encodes CDR1 SGHRS and CDR2 YFSETQ. V lost 1 base, J lost 2 bases, and 8 bases lay in between. The CDR3 has 14 amino acids.

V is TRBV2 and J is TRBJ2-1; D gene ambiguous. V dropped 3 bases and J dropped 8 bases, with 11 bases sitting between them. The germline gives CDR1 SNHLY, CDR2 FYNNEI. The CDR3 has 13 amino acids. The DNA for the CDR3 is TGTGCCAGCAGTGAGAAAGGCGTAGATGAGCAGTTCTTC. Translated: CASSEKGVDEQFF.

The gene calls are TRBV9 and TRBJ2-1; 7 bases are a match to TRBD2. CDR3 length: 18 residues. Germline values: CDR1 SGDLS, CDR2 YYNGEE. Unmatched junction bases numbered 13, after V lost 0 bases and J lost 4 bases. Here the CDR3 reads CASSVVGLTGGRYNEQFF. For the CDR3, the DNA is TGTGCCAGCAGCGTAGTGGGCTTGACGGGAGGAAGGTACAATGAGCAGTTCTTC.

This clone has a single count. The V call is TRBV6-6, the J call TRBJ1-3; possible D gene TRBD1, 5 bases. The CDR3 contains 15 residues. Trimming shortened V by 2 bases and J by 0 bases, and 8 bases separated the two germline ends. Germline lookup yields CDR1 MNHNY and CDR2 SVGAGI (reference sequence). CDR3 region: CASSYKGSSGNTIYF. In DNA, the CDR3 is TGTGCCAGCAGTTACAAGGGGAGCTCTGGAAACACCATATATTTT.

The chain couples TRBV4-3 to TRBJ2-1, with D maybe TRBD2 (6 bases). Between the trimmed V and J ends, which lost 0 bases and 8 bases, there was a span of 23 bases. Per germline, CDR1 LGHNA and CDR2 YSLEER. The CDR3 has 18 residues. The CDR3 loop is CASSQEVMGGVGLDEQFF. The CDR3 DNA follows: TGCGCCAGCAGCCAAGAGGTGATGGGGGGAGTAGGGTTAGATGAGCAGTTCTTC.

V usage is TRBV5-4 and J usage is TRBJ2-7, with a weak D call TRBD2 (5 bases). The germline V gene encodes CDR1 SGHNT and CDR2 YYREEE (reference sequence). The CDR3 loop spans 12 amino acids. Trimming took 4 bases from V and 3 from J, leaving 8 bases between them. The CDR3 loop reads CASSTGSYEQYF. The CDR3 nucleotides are TGTGCCAGCAGCACTGGGAGCTACGAGCAGTACTTC.

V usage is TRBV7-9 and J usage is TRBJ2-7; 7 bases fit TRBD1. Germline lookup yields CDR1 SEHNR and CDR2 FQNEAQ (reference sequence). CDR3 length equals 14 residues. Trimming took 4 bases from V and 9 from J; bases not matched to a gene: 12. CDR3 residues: CASSSGTDPYRQYF. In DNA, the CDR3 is TGTGCCAGCAGCTCGGGGACAGACCCGTATCGGCAGTACTTC.

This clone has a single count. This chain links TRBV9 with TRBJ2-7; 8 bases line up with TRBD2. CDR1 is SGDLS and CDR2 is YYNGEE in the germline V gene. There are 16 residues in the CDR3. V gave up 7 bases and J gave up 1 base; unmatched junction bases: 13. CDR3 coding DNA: TGTGCCAGCTCGGCGAGGCTAGCGGGTGAATCCTACGAGCAGTACTTC. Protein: CASSARLAGESYEQYF.

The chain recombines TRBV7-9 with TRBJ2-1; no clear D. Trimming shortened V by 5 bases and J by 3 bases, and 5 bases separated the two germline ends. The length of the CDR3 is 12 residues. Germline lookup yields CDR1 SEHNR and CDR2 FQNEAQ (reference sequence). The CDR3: CASSVDYNEQFF. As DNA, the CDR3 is TGTGCCAGCAGCGTGGACTACAATGAGCAGTTCTTC.

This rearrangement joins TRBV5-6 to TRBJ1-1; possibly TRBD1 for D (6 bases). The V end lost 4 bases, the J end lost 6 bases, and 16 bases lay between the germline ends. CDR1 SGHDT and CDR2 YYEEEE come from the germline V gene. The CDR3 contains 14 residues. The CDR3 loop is CASSPGPGGAEAFF. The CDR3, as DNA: TGTGCCAGCAGCCCTGGGCCGGGGGGCGCTGAAGCTTTCTTT.

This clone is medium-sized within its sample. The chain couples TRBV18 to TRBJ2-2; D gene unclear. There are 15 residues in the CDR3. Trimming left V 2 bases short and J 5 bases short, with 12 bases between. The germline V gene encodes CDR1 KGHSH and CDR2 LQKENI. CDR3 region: CASSPSDDGTGELFF. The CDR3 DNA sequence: TGTGCCAGCTCACCATCGGACGATGGGACCGGGGAGCTGTTTTTT. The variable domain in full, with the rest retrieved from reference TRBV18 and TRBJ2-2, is NAGVMQNPRHLVRRRGQEARLRCSPMKGHSHVYWYRQLPEEGLKFMVYLQKENIIDESGMPKERFSAEFPKEGPSILRIQQVVRGDSAAYFCASSPSDDGTGELFFGEGSRLTVL.

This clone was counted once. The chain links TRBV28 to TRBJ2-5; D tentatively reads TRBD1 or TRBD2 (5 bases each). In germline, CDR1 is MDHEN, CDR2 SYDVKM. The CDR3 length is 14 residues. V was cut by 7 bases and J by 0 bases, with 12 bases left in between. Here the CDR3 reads CASIGTNYQETQYF. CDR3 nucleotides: TGTGCCAGCATTGGGACCAATTACCAAGAGACCCAGTACTTC.

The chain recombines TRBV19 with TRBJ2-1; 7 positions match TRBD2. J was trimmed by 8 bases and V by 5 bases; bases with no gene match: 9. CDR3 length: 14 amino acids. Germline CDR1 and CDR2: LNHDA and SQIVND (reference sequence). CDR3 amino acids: CASSWAGVMDEQFF. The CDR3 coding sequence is TGTGCCAGTAGTTGGGCGGGAGTTATGGATGAGCAGTTCTTC.

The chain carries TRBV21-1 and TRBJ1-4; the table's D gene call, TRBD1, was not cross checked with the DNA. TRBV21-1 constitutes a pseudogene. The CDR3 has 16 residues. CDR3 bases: TGTGCCAGCAGCGAGAGACAGAGCTTACTAAATGAAAAACTGTTTTTT. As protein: CASSERQSLLNEKLFF.

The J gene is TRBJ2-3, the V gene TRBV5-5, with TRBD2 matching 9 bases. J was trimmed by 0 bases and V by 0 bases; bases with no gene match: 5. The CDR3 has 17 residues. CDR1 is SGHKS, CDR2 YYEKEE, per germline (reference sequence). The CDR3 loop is CASSLANGLASTDTQYF. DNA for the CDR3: TGTGCCAGCAGCTTGGCAAACGGACTAGCGAGCACAGATACGCAGTATTTT.

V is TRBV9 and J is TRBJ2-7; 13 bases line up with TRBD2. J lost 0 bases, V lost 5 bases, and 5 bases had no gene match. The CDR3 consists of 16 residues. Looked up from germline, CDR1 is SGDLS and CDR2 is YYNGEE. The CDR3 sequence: CASSAGTSGTSYEQYF. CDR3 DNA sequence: TGTGCCAGCAGTGCCGGGACTAGCGGGACCTCCTACGAGCAGTACTTC.

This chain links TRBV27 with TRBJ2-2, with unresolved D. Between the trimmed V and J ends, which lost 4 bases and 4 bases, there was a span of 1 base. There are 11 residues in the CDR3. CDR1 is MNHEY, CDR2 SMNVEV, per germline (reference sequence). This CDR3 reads CASSSTGELFF. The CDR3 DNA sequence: TGTGCCAGCAGTTCCACCGGGGAGCTGTTTTTT.